Presented here are 15 T cell receptor beta chains from one specimen sequenced in a study of cytotoxic CD8 clonotypes in ibrutinib-treated CLL. The assay was immunoSEQ multiplex PCR, and TCRdb's table has in-frame clones only and misses some. The repertoire consists of 250,000 to 350,000 clones, with 65% to 85% occurring once and the leading ten covering about 6%. This sample comprised PBMCs, obtained at disease progression, from a patient treated with ibrutinib. The receptors were sampled from a human donor with chronic lymphocytic leukemia.

This clone occurred a few times. This chain joins TRBV5-1 and TRBJ2-7; TRBD2 aligns across 10 bases. J was trimmed by 2 bases and V by 4 bases; bases with no gene match: 6. The CDR3 runs 15 residues. Germline CDR1 is SGHRS and CDR2 is YFSETQ. CDR3 nucleotides: TGCGCCAGCAGCACAACTAGCGGGGCAACCTACGAGCAGTACTTC. It yields the protein CASSTTSGATYEQYF.

The genes are TRBV9 and TRBJ1-4; 8 bases are a match to TRBD1. The trim removed 4 bases at V and 10 bases at J, leaving 6 bases unmatched. From germline, CDR1 is SGDLS and CDR2 YYNGEE. This CDR3 comprises 13 residues. The CDR3 reads CASSKDRGRKLFF. Here the CDR3 DNA reads TGTGCCAGCAGCAAAGACAGGGGACGAAAACTGTTTTTT.

The gene calls are TRBV5-1 and TRBJ2-2; D gene unclear. Per germline, CDR1 SGHRS and CDR2 YFSETQ. The CDR3 loop spans 13 amino acids. V was clipped by 1 base and J by 6 bases, with 7 bases between them. In nucleotides, the CDR3 is TGCGCCAGCAGCTTGAGAGGACCCGGGGAGCTGTTTTTT. It encodes CASSLRGPGELFF.

The V and J genes are TRBV6-1 and TRBJ2-7; no reliable D call. The length of the CDR3 is 15 residues. Trimming left V 1 base short and J 0 bases short, with 10 bases between. Germline V lookup: CDR1 MNHNS, CDR2 SASEGT. The CDR3 DNA sequence: TGTGCCAGCAGTGAAGGACCCGCAAGCTCCTACGAGCAGTACTTC. Its protein product is CASSEGPASSYEQYF.

This chain joins TRBV9 and TRBJ1-2, with 9 bases fitting TRBD1. The J segment lost 3 bases and the V segment lost 4 bases, leaving 10 bases of the junction unmatched. CDR3 length: 16 residues. CDR1 is SGDLS and CDR2 is YYNGEE in the germline V gene. For the CDR3, the DNA is TGTGCCAGCAGCCGCGAGACAGGGGGTGCGGACTATGGCTACACCTTC. It yields the protein CASSRETGGADYGYTF.

The V gene is TRBV29-1, the J gene TRBJ1-1; TRBD1 is a possible D gene (5 bases). Looked up from germline, CDR1 is SQVTM and CDR2 is ANQGSEA. The CDR3 consists of 12 residues. V lost 4 bases and J lost 1, with 7 bases in between. The CDR3 DNA is TGCAGCGTTGCTACAGGGAACACTGAAGCTTTCTTT. Its protein is CSVATGNTEAFF.

This chain connects TRBV7-9 to TRBJ1-6, with 12 positions matching TRBD1. From germline, CDR1 is SEHNR and CDR2 FQNEAQ (reference sequence). V was pared by 4 bases and J by 3 bases, with 4 bases of the junction left unmatched. The CDR3 has 17 amino acids. CDR3 residues: CASSSGQGANYNSPLHF. DNA for the CDR3: TGTGCCAGCAGCTCGGGACAGGGGGCTAACTATAATTCACCCCTCCACTTT.

This clone was found a few times. This rearrangement joins TRBV6-1 to TRBJ1-6; the match to TRBD1 covers 7 bases. The CDR3 runs to 13 residues. Germline V gives CDR1 MNHNS, CDR2 SASEGT. V shed 9 bases, J shed 7 bases, and the junction held 6 bases outside the gene matches. The CDR3 spells CASTWDRNSPLHF. Here the CDR3 DNA reads TGTGCCAGTACCTGGGACAGAAATTCACCCCTCCACTTT.

The V and J genes are TRBV5-8 and TRBJ1-3, with a weak D call TRBD1 (5 bases). Trimming pared 1 base from V and 4 bases from J, leaving 9 bases between. This CDR3 has 14 amino acids. Per germline, CDR1 SGHTS and CDR2 YDEGEE. The CDR3 spells CASSLLGAGNTIYF. For the CDR3, the DNA is TGTGCCAGCAGCTTGTTAGGGGCCGGAAACACCATATATTTT. Looking up the rest from reference TRBV5-8 and TRBJ1-3 gives the full variable domain: EAGVTQSPTHLIKTRGQQATLRCSPISGHTSVYWYQQALGLGLQFLLWYDEGEERNRGNFPPRFSGRQFPNYSSELNVNALELEDSALYLCASSLLGAGNTIYFGEGSWLTVV.

The chain uses TRBV21-1 and TRBJ2-3; the tabulated D call, TRBD1, remains unverified against the DNA. TRBV21-1 is a listed pseudogene. CDR3 length equals 16 residues. CDR3 protein: CATRGDSQFLPDTQYF. In DNA, the CDR3 is TGTGCCACCCGAGGAGACAGCCAGTTTCTCCCAGATACGCAGTATTTT.

The chain links TRBV4-1 to TRBJ2-7; D unresolved. V lost 0 bases and J 2 bases, leaving 11 bases between the germline ends. CDR1 and CDR2 from the germline V gene are MGHRA and YSYEKL. The CDR3 contains 15 residues. CDR3: CASSQDVILPYEQYF. The CDR3 DNA reads as TGCGCCAGCAGCCAAGATGTGATACTCCCCTACGAGCAGTACTTC.

The chain links TRBV7-2 to TRBJ1-1; D not certain. Germline V gives CDR1 SGHTA, CDR2 FQGNSA. Trimming stripped 1 base from V and 4 bases from J, with 13 bases between. The CDR3 sequence is 15 residues long. For the CDR3, the DNA is TGTGCCAGCAGCTTAGTTCTAGTGGCGGGCACTGAAGCTTTCTTT. Protein sequence: CASSLVLVAGTEAFF.

This clone occurred once. This CDR3 is also generated by other DNA sequences in the sample. The J gene is TRBJ1-2, the V gene TRBV10-3, with TRBD1 matching over 9 bases. The J segment lost 6 bases and the V segment lost 5 bases, leaving 4 bases of the junction unmatched. CDR3 length: 13 residues. The germline gives CDR1 ENHRY, CDR2 SYGVKD. The CDR3 nucleotides read TGTGCCATCAGTCCGGACAGGGGTCATGGCTACACCTTC. This sequence encodes CAISPDRGHGYTF.

V usage is TRBV29-1 and J usage is TRBJ1-2; D unresolved. V was cut by 7 bases and J by 1 base, with 7 bases left in between. CDR1 SQVTM and CDR2 ANQGSEA come from the germline V gene. The CDR3 is 11 amino acids. This CDR3 reads CSGRFNYGYTF. The CDR3 coding sequence is TGCAGCGGCCGTTTTAACTATGGCTACACCTTC.

This chain connects TRBV11-1 to TRBJ1-1; D possibly corresponds to TRBD1 (5 bases). The length of the CDR3 is 13 residues. The germline V gene encodes CDR1 SGHAT and CDR2 FQDESV (reference sequence). The germline V and J ends were trimmed by 5 bases and 5 bases, with 12 bases remaining between them. CDR3 DNA: TGTGCCAGCAGCCACCGTAGGGGTACTGAAGCTTTCTTT. Translated: CASSHRRGTEAFF.